This section outlines one T cell receptor (beta chain) sequence together with its context. The CDR3 has 14 amino acids. Between the trimmed V and J ends, which lost 1 base and 10 bases, there was a span of 11 bases. Looked up from germline, CDR1 is MGHRA and CDR2 is YSYEKL. This specimen comes from a study of blood T cell repertoires in COVID-19. Study as a whole: Samples representing acute and convalescent COVID-19 were sourced from the United States, Italy and Spain. T cells, B-cell-depleted T cells, or PBMCs provided the cDNA or gDNA that served as material.

Per the authors' pipeline: Nucleated cell counts were estimated from reference gene primer amplification. Clones were sequenced by immunoSEQ multiplex PCR, and TCRdb holds only the in-frame ones, with some missing. V and J calls and clone size are given by that table; D and trimming were obtained from the DNA. The sample carries under 95,000 clones, about four fifths recorded once. The sequenced material came from peripheral blood. The chain has TRBV4-1 and TRBJ1-6; D is possibly TRBD1 (5 bases). This TCR was sampled from an elderly woman with acute or convalescent COVID-19. The CDR3 spells CASSQGGRVSPLHF. CDR3 coding DNA: TGCGCCAGCAGCCAAGGTGGCAGGGTCTCACCCCTCCACTTT.